The rows below give T cell receptor beta chains drawn from one sample of a study of T cells in Graves' hyperthyroidism and ophthalmopathy. TCRdb re-analysed the multiplex PCR reads in MiXCR, keeping a single row per CDR3 protein. The sample carries approximately 700,000 distinct CDR3 sequences, 45% recorded once. Sample: peripheral blood or thyroid tissue (not recorded which). The receptors were sampled from an adult man with Graves' disease, either hyperthyroidism or ophthalmopathy (not recorded which). Both conserved end residues are part of each CDR3. Fields, in order: CDR3 length, clone size, V gene, J gene, D gene, CDR3 protein, CDR3 DNA. A D gene is named only where the DNA matches it firmly. The size of a clone is reported for some rows only, either as once, few or many, or as a class for expanded clones.

cdr3_length: 13; clone_size: NA; v_call: TRBV15; j_call: TRBJ1-2; d_call: NA; cdr3_aa: CATSSFPGHGYTF; cdr3_nt: TGTGCCACCAGCAGTTTCCCAGGGCACGGCTACACCTTC
cdr3_length: 16; clone_size: NA; v_call: TRBV2; j_call: TRBJ2-3; d_call: NA; cdr3_aa: CASSDTIGHGVDTQYF; cdr3_nt: TGTGCCAGCAGTGACACAATAGGACACGGCGTAGATACGCAGTATTTT
cdr3_length: 15; clone_size: many; v_call: TRBV2; j_call: TRBJ1-6; d_call: NA; cdr3_aa: CASNSPAGRNSPLHF; cdr3_nt: TGTGCCAGCAACAGCCCGGCAGGTCGAAATTCACCCCTCCACTTT
cdr3_length: 14; clone_size: NA; v_call: TRBV6-1; j_call: TRBJ1-2; d_call: TRBD1; cdr3_aa: CASREIQGDTDYTF; cdr3_nt: TGTGCCAGCAGGGAAATTCAGGGGGACACTGACTACACCTTC
cdr3_length: 12; clone_size: few; v_call: TRBV12-5; j_call: TRBJ1-2; d_call: NA; cdr3_aa: CASGLPSRGYTF; cdr3_nt: TGTGCTAGTGGTTTGCCTAGTCGCGGCTACACCTTC
cdr3_length: 14; clone_size: few; v_call: TRBV12-3/TRBV12-4; j_call: TRBJ1-4; d_call: NA; cdr3_aa: CASSFGGSREKLFF; cdr3_nt: TGTGCCAGCAGTTTTGGGGGATCAAGAGAAAAACTGTTTTTT
cdr3_length: 17; clone_size: NA; v_call: TRBV6-6; j_call: TRBJ2-7; d_call: TRBD1; cdr3_aa: CASRSTRTGQGALEQYF; cdr3_nt: TGTGCCAGCAGGTCTACCAGAACCGGACAGGGGGCTCTCGAGCAGTACTTC
cdr3_length: 13; clone_size: NA; v_call: TRBV7-9; j_call: TRBJ2-7; d_call: NA; cdr3_aa: CASTQTGSYEQYF; cdr3_nt: TGTGCCAGCACACAGACAGGTTCCTACGAGCAGTACTTC
cdr3_length: 14; clone_size: NA; v_call: TRBV25-1; j_call: TRBJ2-5; d_call: NA; cdr3_aa: CASSAGGIQETQYF; cdr3_nt: TGTGCCAGCAGCGCCGGGGGAATCCAAGAGACCCAGTACTTC
cdr3_length: 13; clone_size: NA; v_call: TRBV20-1; j_call: TRBJ2-7; d_call: NA; cdr3_aa: CSARTDSPYEQYF; cdr3_nt: TGCAGTGCAAGGACGGACAGTCCGTACGAGCAGTACTTC
cdr3_length: 17; clone_size: NA; v_call: TRBV25-1; j_call: TRBJ2-6; d_call: NA; cdr3_aa: CASSPYVPRSGANVLTF; cdr3_nt: TGTGCCAGCTCACCGTATGTTCCGCGCTCTGGGGCCAACGTCCTGACTTTC
cdr3_length: 13; clone_size: once; v_call: TRBV29-1; j_call: TRBJ1-4; d_call: TRBD1; cdr3_aa: CSVEGQGSEKLFF; cdr3_nt: TGCAGCGTTGAGGGACAGGGGAGCGAAAAACTGTTTTTT
cdr3_length: 15; clone_size: NA; v_call: TRBV16; j_call: TRBJ1-3; d_call: NA; cdr3_aa: CASSPGESSGNTIYF; cdr3_nt: TGTGCCAGCAGCCCCGGGGAGTCCTCTGGAAACACCATATATTTT
cdr3_length: 12; clone_size: many; v_call: TRBV20-1; j_call: TRBJ1-1; d_call: NA; cdr3_aa: CSARAGKLEAFF; cdr3_nt: TGCAGTGCTAGAGCCGGAAAGCTTGAAGCTTTCTTT
cdr3_length: 14; clone_size: NA; v_call: TRBV25-1; j_call: TRBJ1-1; d_call: NA; cdr3_aa: CASVRRALNTEAFF; cdr3_nt: TGTGCCAGCGTGCGCAGGGCTCTGAACACTGAAGCTTTCTTT
cdr3_length: 16; clone_size: NA; v_call: TRBV19; j_call: TRBJ1-5; d_call: NA; cdr3_aa: CASIQKTDGSNQPQHF; cdr3_nt: TGTGCCAGTATTCAAAAGACAGATGGGAGCAATCAGCCCCAGCATTTT
cdr3_length: 13; clone_size: NA; v_call: TRBV2; j_call: TRBJ1-1; d_call: NA; cdr3_aa: CAQGQGRNTEAFF; cdr3_nt: TGTGCCCAGGGGCAGGGTCGGAATACTGAAGCTTTCTTT
cdr3_length: 15; clone_size: many; v_call: TRBV7-9; j_call: TRBJ2-7; d_call: NA; cdr3_aa: CASSWGGTDPYEQYF; cdr3_nt: TGTGCCAGCAGCTGGGGCGGGACAGATCCCTACGAGCAGTACTTC
cdr3_length: 15; clone_size: few; v_call: TRBV5-1; j_call: TRBJ1-1; d_call: NA; cdr3_aa: CASRGNTGDGTEAFF; cdr3_nt: TGCGCCAGCAGAGGAAATACGGGGGACGGCACTGAAGCTTTCTTT
cdr3_length: 12; clone_size: many; v_call: TRBV2; j_call: TRBJ1-2; d_call: NA; cdr3_aa: CASSGTMYGYTF; cdr3_nt: TGTGCCAGCAGTGGGACGATGTATGGCTACACCTTC
cdr3_length: 11; clone_size: NA; v_call: TRBV29-1; j_call: TRBJ1-2; d_call: TRBD1; cdr3_aa: CSLQGSYGYTF; cdr3_nt: TGCAGCTTACAGGGGTCCTATGGCTACACCTTC
cdr3_length: 12; clone_size: NA; v_call: TRBV20-1; j_call: TRBJ2-7; d_call: TRBD1; cdr3_aa: CSAGQVPYEQYF; cdr3_nt: TGCAGTGCCGGACAGGTGCCCTACGAGCAGTACTTC
cdr3_length: 16; clone_size: once; v_call: TRBV19; j_call: TRBJ1-1; d_call: TRBD1; cdr3_aa: CVSSIRTGGAFVEAFF; cdr3_nt: TGTGTCAGTAGTATCCGGACAGGGGGCGCCTTCGTAGAAGCTTTCTTT
cdr3_length: 15; clone_size: few; v_call: TRBV20-1; j_call: TRBJ2-7; d_call: NA; cdr3_aa: CSARDQTGYAYEQYF; cdr3_nt: TGCAGTGCTAGAGACCAAACAGGGTATGCCTACGAGCAGTACTTC
cdr3_length: 14; clone_size: once; v_call: TRBV10-3; j_call: TRBJ1-1; d_call: TRBD1; cdr3_aa: CAISDSPGGSEAFF; cdr3_nt: TGTGCCATCAGTGACTCCCCAGGGGGGTCTGAAGCTTTCTTT
cdr3_length: 14; clone_size: few; v_call: TRBV19; j_call: TRBJ2-7; d_call: TRBD1; cdr3_aa: CASSWDRMTGWQYF; cdr3_nt: TGTGCCAGTAGTTGGGACAGGATGACAGGATGGCAGTACTTC
cdr3_length: 15; clone_size: few; v_call: TRBV9; j_call: TRBJ2-2; d_call: NA; cdr3_aa: CASSVGGQGIGELFF; cdr3_nt: TGTGCCAGCAGCGTAGGGGGTCAGGGTATCGGGGAGCTGTTTTTT
cdr3_length: 13; clone_size: few; v_call: TRBV6-1; j_call: TRBJ2-7; d_call: NA; cdr3_aa: CASSQVKSYEQYF; cdr3_nt: TGTGCCAGCAGTCAGGTGAAATCCTACGAGCAGTACTTC
cdr3_length: 19; clone_size: once; v_call: TRBV7-2; j_call: TRBJ1-4; d_call: TRBD1; cdr3_aa: CASSGPTGNTGTFNEKLFF; cdr3_nt: TGTGCCAGCAGCGGGCCGACAGGGAACACCGGGACTTTTAATGAAAAACTGTTTTTT
cdr3_length: 11; clone_size: NA; v_call: TRBV20-1; j_call: TRBJ1-1; d_call: NA; cdr3_aa: CSPLGGTEAFF; cdr3_nt: TGCAGTCCTCTTGGGGGCACTGAAGCTTTCTTT
cdr3_length: 15; clone_size: few; v_call: TRBV20-1; j_call: TRBJ2-5; d_call: TRBD2; cdr3_aa: CSANGLAGVQETQYF; cdr3_nt: TGCAGTGCTAACGGACTAGCGGGGGTTCAAGAGACCCAGTACTTC
cdr3_length: 13; clone_size: many; v_call: TRBV12-3/TRBV12-4; j_call: TRBJ2-5; d_call: TRBD2; cdr3_aa: CASSLREAETQYF; cdr3_nt: TGTGCCAGCAGTTTGCGGGAGGCGGAGACCCAGTACTTC
cdr3_length: 14; clone_size: many; v_call: TRBV7-9; j_call: TRBJ1-5; d_call: NA; cdr3_aa: CASSDVGGFQPQHF; cdr3_nt: TGTGCCAGCAGCGACGTAGGAGGTTTTCAGCCCCAGCATTTT
cdr3_length: 16; clone_size: NA; v_call: TRBV2; j_call: TRBJ2-4; d_call: NA; cdr3_aa: CASSERVGRAKNIQYF; cdr3_nt: TGTGCCAGCAGTGAAAGGGTGGGAAGAGCCAAAAACATTCAGTACTTC
cdr3_length: 16; clone_size: few; v_call: TRBV4-2; j_call: TRBJ1-1; d_call: NA; cdr3_aa: CASSQDPGTVNTEAFF; cdr3_nt: TGTGCCAGCAGCCAAGACCCCGGGACGGTGAACACTGAAGCTTTCTTT
cdr3_length: 14; clone_size: NA; v_call: TRBV14; j_call: TRBJ1-1; d_call: NA; cdr3_aa: CASSQAPGYTEAFF; cdr3_nt: TGTGCCAGCAGCCAGGCTCCGGGCTACACTGAAGCTTTCTTT
cdr3_length: 16; clone_size: NA; v_call: TRBV5-1; j_call: TRBJ1-4; d_call: NA; cdr3_aa: CASRVGGGTTNEKLFF; cdr3_nt: TGCGCCAGCAGGGTCGGGGGTGGGACAACTAATGAAAAACTGTTTTTT
cdr3_length: 14; clone_size: many; v_call: TRBV7-8; j_call: TRBJ1-4; d_call: NA; cdr3_aa: CASMAGVRNEKLFF; cdr3_nt: TGTGCCAGCATGGCGGGAGTGCGGAACGAAAAACTGTTTTTT
cdr3_length: 14; clone_size: NA; v_call: TRBV7-9; j_call: TRBJ2-5; d_call: TRBD2; cdr3_aa: CASSVTSGDETQYF; cdr3_nt: TGTGCTAGCAGCGTGACTAGCGGGGATGAGACCCAGTACTTC
cdr3_length: 14; clone_size: few; v_call: TRBV20-1; j_call: TRBJ1-2; d_call: NA; cdr3_aa: CSATLRQRNYGYTF; cdr3_nt: TGCAGTGCTACGCTACGACAGCGGAACTATGGCTACACCTTC
cdr3_length: 13; clone_size: many; v_call: TRBV29-1; j_call: TRBJ1-6; d_call: NA; cdr3_aa: CSVETGYNSPLHF; cdr3_nt: TGCAGCGTTGAAACAGGTTATAATTCACCCCTCCACTTT
cdr3_length: 15; clone_size: many; v_call: TRBV2; j_call: TRBJ1-6; d_call: NA; cdr3_aa: CASSRKTGNNSPLHF; cdr3_nt: TGTGCCAGCAGTCGAAAAACAGGGAACAATTCACCCCTCCACTTT
cdr3_length: 13; clone_size: many; v_call: TRBV2; j_call: TRBJ1-2; d_call: NA; cdr3_aa: CASSEVSAYGYTF; cdr3_nt: TGTGCCAGCAGTGAAGTGAGCGCCTATGGCTACACCTTC
cdr3_length: 14; clone_size: few; v_call: TRBV7-9; j_call: TRBJ1-2; d_call: TRBD1; cdr3_aa: CASSQGATNYGYTF; cdr3_nt: TGTGCCAGCAGCCAGGGGGCTACTAACTATGGCTACACCTTC
cdr3_length: 15; clone_size: few; v_call: TRBV5-1; j_call: TRBJ2-5; d_call: NA; cdr3_aa: CASKVGTRATETQYF; cdr3_nt: TGCGCCAGCAAGGTCGGGACCCGGGCCACAGAGACCCAGTACTTC
cdr3_length: 13; clone_size: NA; v_call: TRBV6-1; j_call: TRBJ2-5; d_call: NA; cdr3_aa: CASSRRRGETQYF; cdr3_nt: TGTGCCAGCAGTAGGAGGAGAGGAGAGACCCAGTACTTC